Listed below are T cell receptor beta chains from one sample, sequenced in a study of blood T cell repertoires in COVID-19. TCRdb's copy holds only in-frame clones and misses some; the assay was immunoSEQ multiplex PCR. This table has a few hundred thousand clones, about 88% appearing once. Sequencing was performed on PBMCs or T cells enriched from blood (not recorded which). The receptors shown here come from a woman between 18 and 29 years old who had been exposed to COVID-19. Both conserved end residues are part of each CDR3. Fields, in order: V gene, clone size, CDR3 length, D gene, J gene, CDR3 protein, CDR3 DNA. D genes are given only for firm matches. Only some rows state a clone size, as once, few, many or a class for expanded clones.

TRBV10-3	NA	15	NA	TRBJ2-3	CAISWGHSEADTQYF	TGTGCCATCAGCTGGGGACATAGCGAGGCAGATACGCAGTATTTT
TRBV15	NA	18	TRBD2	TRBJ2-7	CATSRTGLAGGSPNEQYF	TGTGCCACCAGCAGAACCGGACTAGCGGGGGGGTCCCCCAACGAGCAGTACTTC
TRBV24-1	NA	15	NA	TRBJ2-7	CATSVSGPYAYEQYF	TGTGCCACCAGTGTTAGTGGGCCGTACGCCTACGAGCAGTACTTC
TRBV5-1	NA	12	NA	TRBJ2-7	CASSPPGYEQYF	TGCGCCAGCAGCCCGCCAGGCTACGAGCAGTACTTC
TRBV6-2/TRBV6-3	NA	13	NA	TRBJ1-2	CASSSGGNYGYTF	TGTGCCAGCAGTTCCGGGGGTAACTATGGCTACACCTTC
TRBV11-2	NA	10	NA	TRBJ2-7	CASGHYEQYF	TGTGCCAGCGGACACTACGAGCAGTACTTC
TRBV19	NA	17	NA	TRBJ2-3	CASSIDLGRSLPDTQYF	TGTGCCAGTAGTATAGATCTGGGGCGATCCCTACCAGATACGCAGTATTTT
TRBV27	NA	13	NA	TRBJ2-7	CASSQGSSYEQYF	TGTGCCAGCAGCCAGGGATCCTCCTACGAGCAGTACTTC
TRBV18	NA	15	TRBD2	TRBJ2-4	CASSRGETGKNIQYF	TGTGCCAGCTCTCGGGGGGAGACGGGCAAAAACATTCAGTACTTC
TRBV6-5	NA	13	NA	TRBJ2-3	CASSLEGADTQYF	TGTGCCAGCTCCCTGGAGGGGGCCGATACGCAGTATTTT
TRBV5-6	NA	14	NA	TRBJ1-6	CASSLAGGNSPLHF	TGTGCCAGCAGCTTGGCCGGGGGGAATTCACCCCTCCACTTT
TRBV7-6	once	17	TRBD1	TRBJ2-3	CASSLSETGVPTDTQYF	TGTGCCAGCAGCTTATCGGAGACAGGGGTCCCCACAGATACGCAGTATTTT
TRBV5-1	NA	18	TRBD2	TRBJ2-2	CASSLDVAGGVDTGELFF	TGCGCCAGCAGCTTGGATGTAGCGGGAGGGGTAGACACCGGGGAGCTGTTTTTT
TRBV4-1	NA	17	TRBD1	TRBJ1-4	CASSQDSSGDRGEKLFF	TGCGCCAGCAGCCAAGATAGCTCCGGCGACAGGGGGGAAAAACTGTTTTTT
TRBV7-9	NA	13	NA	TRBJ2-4	CASSFRVPDIQYF	TGTGCCAGCAGCTTCAGGGTGCCGGACATTCAGTACTTC
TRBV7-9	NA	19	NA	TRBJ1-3	CASSLGSTQDRSSGNTIYF	TGTGCCAGCAGCTTAGGGTCTACTCAGGACAGAAGCTCTGGAAACACCATATATTTT
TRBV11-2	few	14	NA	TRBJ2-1	CASSPRAGNNEQFF	TGTGCCAGCAGCCCGAGGGCAGGAAACAATGAGCAGTTCTTC
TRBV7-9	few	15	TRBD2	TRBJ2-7	CASSISGGPGYEQYF	TGTGCCAGCAGCATCTCGGGAGGGCCTGGGTACGAGCAGTACTTC
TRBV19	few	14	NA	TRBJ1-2	CASSIKGAYNGYTF	TGTGCCAGTAGTATAAAAGGGGCATATAATGGCTACACCTTC
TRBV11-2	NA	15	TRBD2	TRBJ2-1	CASSRLAGEYNEQFF	TGTGCCAGCAGCAGACTAGCGGGAGAGTACAATGAGCAGTTCTTC
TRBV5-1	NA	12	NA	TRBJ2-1	CASSHRVNEQFF	TGCGCCAGCAGCCACCGAGTAAATGAGCAGTTCTTC
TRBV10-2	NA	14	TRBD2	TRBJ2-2	CASKGLAVTGELFF	TGCGCCAGCAAGGGACTAGCGGTAACCGGGGAGCTGTTTTTT
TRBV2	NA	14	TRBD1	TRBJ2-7	CASIVRTGSYEQYF	TGTGCCAGCATCGTTCGGACAGGGTCCTACGAGCAGTACTTC
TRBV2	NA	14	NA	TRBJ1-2	CASISDVENYGYTF	TGTGCCAGCATTAGTGATGTGGAGAACTATGGCTACACCTTC
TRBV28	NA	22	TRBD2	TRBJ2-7	CASSQLTGTGTSGLKKGYEQYF	TGTGCCAGCAGTCAGCTGACAGGGACCGGGACTAGCGGACTTAAAAAGGGCTACGAGCAGTACTTC
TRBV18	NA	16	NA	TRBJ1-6	CASSPAVTAYNSPLHF	TGTGCCAGCTCACCAGCAGTAACAGCTTATAATTCACCCCTCCACTTT
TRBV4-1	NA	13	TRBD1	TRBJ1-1	CASSFDRGTEAFF	TGCGCCAGCAGCTTCGACAGGGGCACTGAAGCTTTCTTT